This T cell receptor beta chain derives from a study of regulatory T cells. In regard to this clone: Antigen specificity is unknown.

Amplification used 52 TRBV primers and 13 TRBJ primers. Repertoires were generated with immunoSEQ multiplex PCR, while TCRdb's copy carries only in-frame clones and drops some. The sample has about 17,000 clones; about 79% are singletons. Study-wide results and caveats: In CD3G-deficient patients, conventional CD4+ T cells were enriched for hydrophobic CDR3 residues at positions 6 and 7.

Deletions cut 4 bases from V and 6 bases from J, with 13 bases between. The CDR3 loop spans 14 amino acids. Germline V lookup: CDR1 MNHNY, CDR2 SVGAGI (reference sequence). The chain carries TRBV6-6 and TRBJ2-1; D uncertain. The sequence derives from a person aged 25 to 39 with CD3G deficiency. Sample: conventional CD4+ T cells sorted from blood. The DNA for the CDR3 is TGTGCCAGCAGTTTAAACGCGGTTTTCAATGAGCAGTTCTTC. Its protein is CASSLNAVFNEQFF.